The rows below give T cell receptor beta chains drawn from one sample of a study of T cell changes during pregnancy in multiple sclerosis. Sequenced by immunoSEQ multiplex PCR; TCRdb stores in-frame clones only, minus some. The sample holds 30,000 to 35,000 clones, around 88% seen once. The sample in question was CD4+ T cells from peripheral blood mononuclear cells, obtained in the first trimester of pregnancy. The receptors shown here come from a female donor in good health, enrolled as a control in a pregnancy study. The CDR3 runs from the conserved cysteine through the conserved F or W. The D gene is left open where the match is weak. Size is stated for part of the rows, as once, few or many counts, or as a class when the clone is expanded.

clone_size: -
v_call: TRBV9
d_call: TRBD1
cdr3_length: 17
j_call: TRBJ1-4
cdr3_aa: CASRDRDREATNEKLFF
cdr3_nt: TGTGCCAGCAGAGACCGGGACAGGGAAGCAACTAATGAAAAACTGTTTTTT

clone_size: -
v_call: TRBV2
d_call: -
cdr3_length: 14
j_call: TRBJ2-2
cdr3_aa: CASKMTVITGELFF
cdr3_nt: TGTGCCAGCAAGATGACAGTGATCACCGGGGAGCTGTTTTTT

clone_size: -
v_call: TRBV5-6
d_call: -
cdr3_length: 13
j_call: TRBJ1-1
cdr3_aa: CASSLKRDTEAFF
cdr3_nt: TGTGCCAGCAGCTTGAAGCGGGACACTGAAGCTTTCTTT

clone_size: -
v_call: TRBV5-1
d_call: -
cdr3_length: 13
j_call: TRBJ2-7
cdr3_aa: CASSLGYDYEQYF
cdr3_nt: TGCGCCAGCAGCTTGGGCTACGACTACGAGCAGTACTTC

clone_size: -
v_call: TRBV30
d_call: TRBD1
cdr3_length: 14
j_call: TRBJ1-4
cdr3_aa: CAWTTGTAREKLFF
cdr3_nt: TGTGCCTGGACTACCGGGACAGCGAGGGAAAAACTGTTTTTT

clone_size: -
v_call: TRBV5-4
d_call: TRBD2
cdr3_length: 17
j_call: TRBJ2-3
cdr3_aa: CASSWRSSGGATDTQYF
cdr3_nt: TGTGCCAGCAGCTGGAGATCTAGCGGGGGGGCTACAGATACGCAGTATTTT

clone_size: few
v_call: TRBV19
d_call: TRBD1
cdr3_length: 14
j_call: TRBJ1-6
cdr3_aa: CASSLGTGNSPLHF
cdr3_nt: TGTGCCAGTAGCCTCGGGACAGGGAATTCACCCCTCCACTTT

clone_size: -
v_call: TRBV7-2
d_call: TRBD1
cdr3_length: 14
j_call: TRBJ1-5
cdr3_aa: CASSLSRGHQPQHF
cdr3_nt: TGTGCCAGCAGCCTCAGCAGGGGGCATCAGCCCCAGCATTTT

clone_size: -
v_call: TRBV5-8
d_call: -
cdr3_length: 13
j_call: TRBJ2-5
cdr3_aa: CASSLGFRETQYF
cdr3_nt: TGTGCCAGCAGCTTGGGGTTCCGGGAGACCCAGTACTTC

clone_size: -
v_call: TRBV4-1
d_call: -
cdr3_length: 16
j_call: TRBJ1-5
cdr3_aa: CASSQLSPRSNQPQHF
cdr3_nt: TGCGCCAGCAGCCAATTGTCCCCGAGGAGCAATCAGCCCCAGCATTTT

clone_size: -
v_call: TRBV18
d_call: -
cdr3_length: 15
j_call: TRBJ1-3
cdr3_aa: CASSPDSGAGNTIYF
cdr3_nt: TGTGCCAGCTCACCAGACTCAGGGGCTGGAAACACCATATATTTT

clone_size: -
v_call: TRBV6-1
d_call: -
cdr3_length: 15
j_call: TRBJ1-5
cdr3_aa: CASSERRPGNQPQHF
cdr3_nt: TGTGCCAGCAGTGAAAGACGACCGGGGAATCAGCCCCAGCATTTT

clone_size: -
v_call: TRBV5-4
d_call: TRBD1
cdr3_length: 16
j_call: TRBJ1-5
cdr3_aa: CASSFSGTGGDQPQHF
cdr3_nt: TGTGCCAGCAGCTTTTCCGGGACAGGGGGCGATCAGCCCCAGCATTTT

clone_size: few
v_call: TRBV7-8
d_call: -
cdr3_length: 15
j_call: TRBJ2-3
cdr3_aa: CASSLGGHLTDTQYF
cdr3_nt: TGTGCCAGCAGCCTCGGGGGGCACCTCACAGATACGCAGTATTTT

clone_size: -
v_call: TRBV11-2
d_call: TRBD2
cdr3_length: 17
j_call: TRBJ2-1
cdr3_aa: CASSSIRTSGGYNEQFF
cdr3_nt: TGTGCCAGCAGCTCGATTCGGACTAGCGGCGGATACAATGAGCAGTTCTTC

clone_size: -
v_call: TRBV29-1
d_call: TRBD1
cdr3_length: 14
j_call: TRBJ1-5
cdr3_aa: CSVVYGTGNQPQHF
cdr3_nt: TGCAGCGTTGTATATGGGACAGGCAATCAGCCCCAGCATTTT

clone_size: -
v_call: TRBV7-2
d_call: -
cdr3_length: 12
j_call: TRBJ2-5
cdr3_aa: CASSGGQETQYF
cdr3_nt: TGTGCCAGCAGCGGCGGGCAAGAGACCCAGTACTTC

clone_size: -
v_call: TRBV5-1
d_call: TRBD1
cdr3_length: 16
j_call: TRBJ1-5
cdr3_aa: CASSYGQGDSNQPQHF
cdr3_nt: TGCGCCAGCAGCTATGGACAGGGCGATAGCAATCAGCCCCAGCATTTT

clone_size: -
v_call: TRBV13
d_call: TRBD1
cdr3_length: 19
j_call: TRBJ2-1
cdr3_aa: CASSWGQGRLTRRRHEQFF
cdr3_nt: TGTGCCAGCAGCTGGGGACAGGGTCGTTTAACTAGAAGGCGTCATGAGCAGTTCTTC

clone_size: -
v_call: TRBV11-3
d_call: -
cdr3_length: 13
j_call: TRBJ1-3
cdr3_aa: CASSSPSGNTIYF
cdr3_nt: TGTGCCAGCTCTAGCCCTTCTGGAAACACCATATATTTT

clone_size: -
v_call: TRBV7-2
d_call: -
cdr3_length: 16
j_call: TRBJ1-1
cdr3_aa: CASSFGGSIMNTEAFF
cdr3_nt: TGTGCCAGCAGCTTTGGTGGCAGTATCATGAACACTGAAGCTTTCTTT

clone_size: -
v_call: TRBV15
d_call: TRBD1
cdr3_length: 15
j_call: TRBJ2-2
cdr3_aa: CATSSRQGYTGELFF
cdr3_nt: TGTGCCACCAGCTCCCGACAGGGGTACACCGGGGAGCTGTTTTTT

clone_size: -
v_call: TRBV4-1
d_call: -
cdr3_length: 15
j_call: TRBJ2-7
cdr3_aa: CASSQDLAGMGEQYF
cdr3_nt: TGCGCCAGCAGCCAAGATCTGGCAGGGATGGGCGAGCAGTACTTC

clone_size: -
v_call: TRBV19
d_call: -
cdr3_length: 11
j_call: TRBJ1-3
cdr3_aa: CASSKSDTIYF
cdr3_nt: TGTGCCAGTAGTAAGTCGGACACCATATATTTT

clone_size: -
v_call: TRBV4-1
d_call: -
cdr3_length: 15
j_call: TRBJ1-2
cdr3_aa: CASSQESASNYGYTF
cdr3_nt: TGCGCCAGCAGCCAAGAGAGCGCCTCGAACTATGGCTACACCTTC

clone_size: -
v_call: TRBV7-9
d_call: TRBD1
cdr3_length: 14
j_call: TRBJ1-2
cdr3_aa: CASSETGAGYGYTF
cdr3_nt: TGTGCCAGCAGCGAGACAGGGGCGGGCTATGGCTACACCTTC

clone_size: -
v_call: TRBV4-2
d_call: -
cdr3_length: 17
j_call: TRBJ2-1
cdr3_aa: CASSQGPYGFSGGEQFF
cdr3_nt: TGTGCCAGCAGCCAAGGGCCTTATGGTTTCTCCGGGGGTGAGCAGTTCTTC

clone_size: -
v_call: TRBV7-8
d_call: -
cdr3_length: 13
j_call: TRBJ1-1
cdr3_aa: CASKVTVNTEAFF
cdr3_nt: TGTGCCAGCAAGGTGACAGTGAACACTGAAGCTTTCTTT

clone_size: -
v_call: TRBV6-6
d_call: TRBD1
cdr3_length: 14
j_call: TRBJ2-7
cdr3_aa: CASSYGTGNYEQYF
cdr3_nt: TGTGCCAGCAGTTACGGGACAGGGAACTACGAGCAGTACTTC

clone_size: -
v_call: TRBV6-5
d_call: TRBD1
cdr3_length: 13
j_call: TRBJ1-1
cdr3_aa: CASSYRTGTEAFF
cdr3_nt: TGTGCCAGCAGTTACCGGACAGGCACTGAAGCTTTCTTT

clone_size: -
v_call: TRBV2
d_call: TRBD1
cdr3_length: 13
j_call: TRBJ2-1
cdr3_aa: CASKRTGGGEQFF
cdr3_nt: TGTGCCAGCAAACGGACAGGGGGCGGTGAGCAGTTCTTC

clone_size: -
v_call: TRBV5-6
d_call: TRBD1
cdr3_length: 13
j_call: TRBJ1-2
cdr3_aa: CASSPDRDYGYTF
cdr3_nt: TGTGCCAGCAGCCCGGACAGGGACTATGGCTACACCTTC

clone_size: -
v_call: TRBV9
d_call: -
cdr3_length: 15
j_call: TRBJ1-6
cdr3_aa: CASSVVSGADSPLHF
cdr3_nt: TGTGCCAGCAGCGTAGTTTCAGGGGCCGATTCACCCCTCCACTTT

clone_size: -
v_call: TRBV19
d_call: -
cdr3_length: 14
j_call: TRBJ1-2
cdr3_aa: CASSPRTEVYGYTF
cdr3_nt: TGTGCCAGTAGTCCCCGGACAGAAGTCTATGGCTACACCTTC

clone_size: -
v_call: TRBV13
d_call: -
cdr3_length: 15
j_call: TRBJ2-7
cdr3_aa: CASSPGGRGAYEQYF
cdr3_nt: TGTGCCAGCAGCCCAGGCGGCAGGGGGGCCTACGAGCAGTACTTC

clone_size: -
v_call: TRBV5-4
d_call: TRBD1
cdr3_length: 14
j_call: TRBJ2-1
cdr3_aa: CASSPGQGPNEQFF
cdr3_nt: TGTGCCAGCAGCCCGGGACAGGGGCCCAATGAGCAGTTCTTC

clone_size: -
v_call: TRBV7-9
d_call: -
cdr3_length: 17
j_call: TRBJ1-1
cdr3_aa: CASSGGRAAQWNTEAFF
cdr3_nt: TGTGCCAGCAGCGGAGGTAGGGCAGCGCAATGGAACACTGAAGCTTTCTTT

clone_size: -
v_call: TRBV2
d_call: -
cdr3_length: 13
j_call: TRBJ2-5
cdr3_aa: CASSVRQQETQYF
cdr3_nt: TGTGCCAGCAGTGTCAGACAACAAGAGACCCAGTACTTC

clone_size: -
v_call: TRBV7-8
d_call: TRBD1
cdr3_length: 13
j_call: TRBJ2-7
cdr3_aa: CASSLEDRGQQYF
cdr3_nt: TGTGCCAGCAGCTTAGAGGACAGGGGACAACAGTACTTC

clone_size: -
v_call: TRBV18
d_call: TRBD1
cdr3_length: 16
j_call: TRBJ1-4
cdr3_aa: CASSPGTGVKNEKLFF
cdr3_nt: TGTGCCAGCTCACCAGGGACAGGGGTGAAAAATGAAAAACTGTTTTTT

clone_size: -
v_call: TRBV11-1
d_call: -
cdr3_length: 14
j_call: TRBJ1-4
cdr3_aa: CASSRQARNEKLFF
cdr3_nt: TGTGCCAGCAGCCGACAGGCGCGTAATGAAAAACTGTTTTTT

clone_size: -
v_call: TRBV6-1
d_call: -
cdr3_length: 15
j_call: TRBJ2-7
cdr3_aa: CASSEQVSSSYEQYF
cdr3_nt: TGTGCCAGCAGTGAACAGGTCTCATCCAGCTACGAGCAGTACTTC

clone_size: -
v_call: TRBV4-3
d_call: TRBD1
cdr3_length: 14
j_call: TRBJ1-2
cdr3_aa: CASSPGGIRYGYTF
cdr3_nt: TGCGCCAGCAGCCCAGGGGGGATTCGGTATGGCTACACCTTC

clone_size: -
v_call: TRBV11-1
d_call: TRBD1
cdr3_length: 13
j_call: TRBJ2-5
cdr3_aa: CASSRDRGETQYF
cdr3_nt: TGTGCCAGCAGCCGGGACAGGGGAGAGACCCAGTACTTC

clone_size: -
v_call: TRBV18
d_call: -
cdr3_length: 14
j_call: TRBJ1-5
cdr3_aa: CASSTQGVGQPQHF
cdr3_nt: TGTGCCAGCTCGACACAGGGAGTGGGACAGCCCCAGCATTTT

clone_size: -
v_call: TRBV30
d_call: TRBD1
cdr3_length: 15
j_call: TRBJ2-7
cdr3_aa: CAWRATGQAAYEQYF
cdr3_nt: TGTGCCTGGAGGGCCACAGGACAGGCCGCCTACGAGCAGTACTTC